This TCR beta chain comes out of a study of T cell responses to AZD1222 COVID-19 vaccine. This table comes from immunoSEQ multiplex PCR, and its TCRdb copy is limited to in-frame clones, with some not included. The sample shows 130,000 to 150,000 clones, approximately 78% of them seen only once. CDR1 and CDR2 (germline): MNHEY, SVGEGT. V was clipped by 5 bases and J by 3 bases, with 16 bases between them. The CDR3 is 15 residues long. A word on this clone: Its target is unknown.

Study results and caveats: Researchers took repertoire samples only after the peak T cell response had come.

The source is an adult in good health. This chain connects TRBV6-2 or TRBV6-3 to TRBJ2-5; TRBD2 is a possible D gene (6 bases). Source: peripheral blood, taken on day 0 of MenACWY control vaccination. The chain's CDR3 is CASSQTGLLKETQYF. As DNA, the CDR3 is TGTGCCAGCAGTCAAACCGGACTATTAAAAGAGACCCAGTACTTC.